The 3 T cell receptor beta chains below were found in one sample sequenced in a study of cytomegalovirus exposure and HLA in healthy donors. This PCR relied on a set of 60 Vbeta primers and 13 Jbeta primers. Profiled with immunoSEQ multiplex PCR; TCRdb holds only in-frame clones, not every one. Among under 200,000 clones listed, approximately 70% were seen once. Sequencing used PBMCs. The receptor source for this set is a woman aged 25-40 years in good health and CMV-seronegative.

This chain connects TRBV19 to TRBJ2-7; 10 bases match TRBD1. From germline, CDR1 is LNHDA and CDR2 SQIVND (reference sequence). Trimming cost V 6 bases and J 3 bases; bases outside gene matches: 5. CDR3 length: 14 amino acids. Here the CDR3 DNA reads TGTGCCAGTAGGACCGGGACAGGGGTCTACGAGCAGTACTTC. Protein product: CASRTGTGVYEQYF.

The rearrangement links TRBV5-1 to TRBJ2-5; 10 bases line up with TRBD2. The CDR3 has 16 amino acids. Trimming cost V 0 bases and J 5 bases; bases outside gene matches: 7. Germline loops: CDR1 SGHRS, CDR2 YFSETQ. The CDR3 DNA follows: TGCGCCAGCAGCTTGGAGGCTAGCGGGAGATCGGAGACCCAGTACTTC. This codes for CASSLEASGRSETQYF. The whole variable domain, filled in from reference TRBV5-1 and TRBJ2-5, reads KAGVTQTPRYLIKTRGQQVTLSCSPISGHRSVSWYQQTPGQGLQFLFEYFSETQRNKGNFPGRFSGRQFSNSRSEMNVSTLELGDSALYLCASSLEASGRSETQYFGPGTRLLVL.

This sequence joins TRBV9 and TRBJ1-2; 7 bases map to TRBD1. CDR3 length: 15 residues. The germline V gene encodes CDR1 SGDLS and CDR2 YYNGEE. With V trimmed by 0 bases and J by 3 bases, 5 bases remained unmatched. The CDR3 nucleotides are TGTGCCAGCAGCGTAGGGGGGACAGCGCACTATGGCTACACCTTC. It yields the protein CASSVGGTAHYGYTF.